The entry below describes one T cell receptor beta chain. Its specificity is unknown. This sample includes further DNA sequences coding for the same CDR3. The data derive from a study of T cell responses to AZD1222 COVID-19 vaccine. Study at large: Analyses pooled second doses at about 4 or about 12 weeks. Study-wide points: It should be noted that donors were predominantly white British and more often female, and clonal diversity was possibly underestimated. Compared with day 0, the breadth and depth of the Spike-specific TCR repertoire rose significantly after two doses of AZD1222.

The CDR3 covers 12 residues. Trimming cost V 5 bases and J 1 base, with 3 bases left between them. CDR1 is MDHEN, CDR2 SYDVKM, per germline. The repertoire was sequenced with immunoSEQ multiplex PCR; TCRdb's copy has only in-frame clones and lacks some. The table records 200,000 or so clones, roughly 93% of them present only once. The source was peripheral blood, collected on day 0 of AZD1222 vaccination. This receptor was taken from an adult in good health. The chain links TRBV28 to TRBJ2-1; no reliable D call. CDR3: CASSPSYNEQFF. For the CDR3, the DNA is TGTGCCAGCAGTCCGTCCTACAATGAGCAGTTCTTC.